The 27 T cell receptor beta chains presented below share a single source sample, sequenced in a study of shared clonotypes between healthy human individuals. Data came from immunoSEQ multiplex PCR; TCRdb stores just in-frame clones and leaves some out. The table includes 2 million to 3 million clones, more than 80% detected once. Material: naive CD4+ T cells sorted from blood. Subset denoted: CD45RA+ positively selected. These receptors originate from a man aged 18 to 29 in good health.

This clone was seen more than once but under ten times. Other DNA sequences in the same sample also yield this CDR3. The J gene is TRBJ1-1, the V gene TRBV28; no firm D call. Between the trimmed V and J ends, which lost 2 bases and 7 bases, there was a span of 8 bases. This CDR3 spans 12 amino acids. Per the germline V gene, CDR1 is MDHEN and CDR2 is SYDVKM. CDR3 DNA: TGTGCCAGCAGTTTAGGTCTCGGTGAAGCTTTCTTT. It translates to CASSLGLGEAFF.

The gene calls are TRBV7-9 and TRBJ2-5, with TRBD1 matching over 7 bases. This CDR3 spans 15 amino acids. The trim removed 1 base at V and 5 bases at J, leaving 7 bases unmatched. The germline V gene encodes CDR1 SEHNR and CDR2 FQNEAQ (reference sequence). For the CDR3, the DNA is TGTGCCAGCAGCTTAGGGACAGGAATGGGGGAGACCCAGTACTTC. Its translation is CASSLGTGMGETQYF.

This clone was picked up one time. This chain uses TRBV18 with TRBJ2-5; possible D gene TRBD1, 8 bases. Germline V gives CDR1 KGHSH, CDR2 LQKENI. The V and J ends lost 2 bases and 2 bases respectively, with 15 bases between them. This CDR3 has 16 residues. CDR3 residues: CASSPRTGREQETQYF. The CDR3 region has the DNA TGTGCCAGCTCACCAAGGACAGGGAGGGAGCAAGAGACCCAGTACTTC.

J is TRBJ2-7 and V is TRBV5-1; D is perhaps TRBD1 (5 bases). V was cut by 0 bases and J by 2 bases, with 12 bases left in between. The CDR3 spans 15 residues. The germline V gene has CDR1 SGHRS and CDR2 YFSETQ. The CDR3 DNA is TGCGCCAGCAGCTTGGTGCAGGGCACAACCTACGAGCAGTACTTC. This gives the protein CASSLVQGTTYEQYF.

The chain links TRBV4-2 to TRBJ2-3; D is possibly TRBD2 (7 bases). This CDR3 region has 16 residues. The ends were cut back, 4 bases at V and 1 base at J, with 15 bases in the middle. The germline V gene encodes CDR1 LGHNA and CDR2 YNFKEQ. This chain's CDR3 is CASSPQVGGGTDTQYF. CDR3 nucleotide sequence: TGTGCCAGCAGCCCCCAGGTAGGGGGGGGCACAGATACGCAGTATTTT.

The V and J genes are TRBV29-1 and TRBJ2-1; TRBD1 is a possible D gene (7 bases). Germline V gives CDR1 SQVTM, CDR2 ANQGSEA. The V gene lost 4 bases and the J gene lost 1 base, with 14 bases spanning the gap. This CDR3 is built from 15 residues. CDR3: CSVGGGQVSYNEQFF. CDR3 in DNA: TGCAGCGTTGGGGGAGGACAGGTGTCCTACAATGAGCAGTTCTTC.

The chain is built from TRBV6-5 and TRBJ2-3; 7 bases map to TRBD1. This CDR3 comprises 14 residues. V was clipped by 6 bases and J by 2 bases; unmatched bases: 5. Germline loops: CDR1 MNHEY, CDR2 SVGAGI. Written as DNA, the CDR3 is TGTGCCAGCAGGGTACAGGGGCTCACAGATACGCAGTATTTT. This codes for CASRVQGLTDTQYF.

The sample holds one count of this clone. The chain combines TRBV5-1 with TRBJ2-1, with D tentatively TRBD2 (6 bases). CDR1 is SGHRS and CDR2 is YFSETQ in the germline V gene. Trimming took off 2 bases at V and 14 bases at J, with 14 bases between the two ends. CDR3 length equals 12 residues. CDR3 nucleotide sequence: TGCGCCAGCAGCTTTGATTGGACTACGAAGTTCTTC. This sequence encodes CASSFDWTTKFF.

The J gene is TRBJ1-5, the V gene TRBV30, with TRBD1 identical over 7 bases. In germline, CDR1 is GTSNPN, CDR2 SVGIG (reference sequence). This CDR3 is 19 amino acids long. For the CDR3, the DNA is TGTGCTTATCGCGGCACAGGGGCGTCGTACGAGAATAGCAATCAGCCCCAGCATTTT. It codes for CAYRGTGASYENSNQPQHF.

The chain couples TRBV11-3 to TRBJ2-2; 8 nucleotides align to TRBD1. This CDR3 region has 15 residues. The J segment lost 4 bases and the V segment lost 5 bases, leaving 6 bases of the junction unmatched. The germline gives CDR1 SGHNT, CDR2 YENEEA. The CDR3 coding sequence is TGTGCCAGCAGCACTGGACAGGGAGGCACCGGGGAGCTGTTTTTT. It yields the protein CASSTGQGGTGELFF. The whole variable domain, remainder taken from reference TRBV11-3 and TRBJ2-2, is EAGVVQSPRYKIIEKKQPVAFWCNPISGHNTLYWYLQNLGQGPELLIRYENEEAVDDSQLPKDRFSAERLKGVDSTLKIQPAELGDSAVYLCASSTGQGGTGELFFGEGSRLTVL.

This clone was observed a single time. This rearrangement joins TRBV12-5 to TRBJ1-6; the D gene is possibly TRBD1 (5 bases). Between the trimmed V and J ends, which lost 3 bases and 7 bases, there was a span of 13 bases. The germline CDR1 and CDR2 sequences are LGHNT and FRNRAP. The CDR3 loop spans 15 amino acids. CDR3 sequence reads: CASGFGQGANSPLHF. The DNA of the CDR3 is TGTGCTAGTGGTTTCGGTCAGGGTGCAAATTCACCCCTCCACTTT.

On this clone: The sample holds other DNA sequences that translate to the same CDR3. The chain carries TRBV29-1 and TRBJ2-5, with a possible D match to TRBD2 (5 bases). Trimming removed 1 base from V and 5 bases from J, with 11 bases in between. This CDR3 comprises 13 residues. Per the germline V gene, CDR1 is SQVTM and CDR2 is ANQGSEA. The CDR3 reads CSVEGGPGETQYF. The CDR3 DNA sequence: TGCAGCGTTGAAGGAGGGCCTGGGGAGACCCAGTACTTC.

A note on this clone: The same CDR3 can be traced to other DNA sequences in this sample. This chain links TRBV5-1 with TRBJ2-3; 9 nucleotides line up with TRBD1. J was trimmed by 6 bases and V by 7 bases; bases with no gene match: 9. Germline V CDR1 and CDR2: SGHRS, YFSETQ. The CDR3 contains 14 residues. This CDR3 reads CASRPQGATDTQYF. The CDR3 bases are TGCGCCAGCCGACCACAGGGGGCAACGGATACGCAGTATTTT.

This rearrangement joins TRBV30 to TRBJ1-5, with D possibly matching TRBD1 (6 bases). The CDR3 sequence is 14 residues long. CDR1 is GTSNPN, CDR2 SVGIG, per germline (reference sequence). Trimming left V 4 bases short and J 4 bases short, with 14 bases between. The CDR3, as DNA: TGTGCCTGGACCAGGGGACAAGTAAATCAGCCCCAGCATTTT. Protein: CAWTRGQVNQPQHF.

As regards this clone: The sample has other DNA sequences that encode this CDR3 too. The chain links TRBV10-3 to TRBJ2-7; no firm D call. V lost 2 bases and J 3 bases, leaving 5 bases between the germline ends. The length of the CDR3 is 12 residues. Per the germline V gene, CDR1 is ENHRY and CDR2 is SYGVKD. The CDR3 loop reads CAISELDYEQYF. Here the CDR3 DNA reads TGTGCCATCAGTGAGCTCGACTACGAGCAGTACTTC.

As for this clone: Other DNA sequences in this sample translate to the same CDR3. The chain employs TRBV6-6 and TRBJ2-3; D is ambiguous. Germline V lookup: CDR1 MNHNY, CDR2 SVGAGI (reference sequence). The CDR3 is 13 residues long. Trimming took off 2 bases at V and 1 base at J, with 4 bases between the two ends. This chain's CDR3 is CASSYIGTDTQYF. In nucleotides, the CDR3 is TGTGCCAGCAGTTACATCGGCACAGATACGCAGTATTTT.

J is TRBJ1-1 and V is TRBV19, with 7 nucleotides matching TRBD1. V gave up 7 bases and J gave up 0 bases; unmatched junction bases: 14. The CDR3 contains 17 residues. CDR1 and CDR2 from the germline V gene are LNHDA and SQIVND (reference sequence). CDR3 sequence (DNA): TGTGCCAGTACTTTAATGCTGACAGGGAGCGTGAACACTGAAGCTTTCTTT. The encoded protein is CASTLMLTGSVNTEAFF.

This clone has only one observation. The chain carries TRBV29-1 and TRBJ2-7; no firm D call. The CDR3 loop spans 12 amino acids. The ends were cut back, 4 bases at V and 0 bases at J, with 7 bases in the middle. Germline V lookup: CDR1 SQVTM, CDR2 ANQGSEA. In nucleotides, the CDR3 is TGCAGCGTTGCTCAGGTCTCCTACGAGCAGTACTTC. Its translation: CSVAQVSYEQYF.

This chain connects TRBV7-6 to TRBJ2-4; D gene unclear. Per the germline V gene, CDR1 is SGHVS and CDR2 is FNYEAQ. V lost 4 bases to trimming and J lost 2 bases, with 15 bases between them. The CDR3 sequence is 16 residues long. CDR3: CASSSRQFRTKNIQYF. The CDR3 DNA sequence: TGTGCCAGCAGCTCGCGGCAGTTCCGAACCAAAAACATTCAGTACTTC. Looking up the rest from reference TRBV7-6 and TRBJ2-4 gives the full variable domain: GAGVSQSPRYKVTKRGQDVALRCDPISGHVSLYWYRQALGQGPEFLTYFNYEAQQDKSGLPNDRFSAERPEGSISTLTIQRTEQRDSAMYRCASSSRQFRTKNIQYFGAGTRLSVL.

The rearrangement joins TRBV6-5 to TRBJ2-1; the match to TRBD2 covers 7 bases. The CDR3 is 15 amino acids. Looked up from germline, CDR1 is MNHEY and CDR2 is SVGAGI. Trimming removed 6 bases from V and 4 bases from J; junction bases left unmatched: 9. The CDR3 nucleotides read TGTGCCAGCAGACCGGGACTAACCTTTTACAATGAGCAGTTCTTC. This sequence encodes CASRPGLTFYNEQFF.

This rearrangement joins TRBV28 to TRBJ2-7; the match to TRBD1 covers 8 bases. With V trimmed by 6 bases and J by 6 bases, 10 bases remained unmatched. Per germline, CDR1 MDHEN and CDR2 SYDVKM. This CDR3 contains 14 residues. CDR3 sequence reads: CASREGQGYAEQYF. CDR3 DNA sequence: TGTGCCAGCAGAGAAGGACAGGGTTATGCCGAGCAGTACTTC.

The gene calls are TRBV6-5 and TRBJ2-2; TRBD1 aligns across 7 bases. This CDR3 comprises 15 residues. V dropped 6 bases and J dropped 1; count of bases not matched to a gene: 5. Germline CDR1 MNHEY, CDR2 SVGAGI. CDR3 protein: CASRKAGGNTGELFF. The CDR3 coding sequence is TGTGCCAGCAGAAAGGCAGGGGGGAACACCGGGGAGCTGTTTTTT.

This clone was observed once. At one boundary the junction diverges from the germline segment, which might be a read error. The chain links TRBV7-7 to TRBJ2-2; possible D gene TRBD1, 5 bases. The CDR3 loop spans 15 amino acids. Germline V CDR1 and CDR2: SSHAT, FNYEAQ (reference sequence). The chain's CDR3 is CASSRTGANTGELFF. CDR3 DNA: TGTGCTAGCAGTAGAACAGGAGCGAACACCGGGGAGCTGTTTTTT.

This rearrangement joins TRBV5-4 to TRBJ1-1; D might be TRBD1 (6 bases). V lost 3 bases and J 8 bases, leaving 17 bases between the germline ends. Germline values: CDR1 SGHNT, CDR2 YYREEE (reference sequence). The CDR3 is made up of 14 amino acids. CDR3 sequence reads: CASSSGTRGREAFF. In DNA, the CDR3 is TGTGCCAGCAGCTCAGGGACCCGGGGGCGAGAAGCTTTCTTT.

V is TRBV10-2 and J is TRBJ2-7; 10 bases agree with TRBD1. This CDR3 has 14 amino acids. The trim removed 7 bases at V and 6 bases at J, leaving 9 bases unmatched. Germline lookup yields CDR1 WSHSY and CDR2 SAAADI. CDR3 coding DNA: TGCGCCAGCACTGACAGACAGGGGGCTGGCGAGCAGTACTTC. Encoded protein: CASTDRQGAGEQYF.

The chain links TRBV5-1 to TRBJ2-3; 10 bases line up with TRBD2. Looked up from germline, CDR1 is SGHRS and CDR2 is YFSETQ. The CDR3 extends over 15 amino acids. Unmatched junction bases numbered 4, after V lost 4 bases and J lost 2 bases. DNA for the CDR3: TGCGCCAGCAGCCTTAGCGGGGGGTTCACAGATACGCAGTATTTT. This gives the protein CASSLSGGFTDTQYF.

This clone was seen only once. The CDR3 reads CAILRVGDTGELFF. In DNA, the CDR3 is TGTGCCATTTTGAGGGTCGGGGACACCGGGGAGCTGTTTTTT. V gene TRBV6-5 combines with J gene TRBJ2-2, with a possible D match to TRBD2 (5 bases). Looked up from germline, CDR1 is MNHEY and CDR2 is SVGAGI. The CDR3 has 14 amino acids. V was cut by 10 bases and J by 3 bases, with 15 bases left in between.